One sample yielded the 25 T cell receptor beta chains listed below, sequenced in a study of blood T cell repertoires in COVID-19. The method was immunoSEQ multiplex PCR; TCRdb's version includes in-frame clones alone and lacks a portion of them. The data contain under 13,000 clones, 70% to 90% of them singletons. Sequences were obtained from peripheral blood. The receptors were gathered from a man aged 25-40 years with active or convalescent COVID-19.

The rearrangement uses TRBV30 and TRBJ1-1; TRBD1 might be the D (6 bases). There are 13 residues in the CDR3. V lost 4 bases, J lost 3 bases, and 12 bases lay in between. The germline V gene encodes CDR1 GTSNPN and CDR2 SVGIG (reference sequence). This chain's CDR3 is CAWMRGGYTEAFF. The CDR3 bases are TGTGCCTGGATGAGGGGGGGTTACACTGAAGCTTTCTTT.

V gene TRBV7-9 combines with J gene TRBJ1-4, with TRBD1 as a possible D gene (5 bases). The CDR3 covers 14 residues. Trimming stripped 5 bases from V and 5 bases from J, with 12 bases between. Germline CDR1 SEHNR, CDR2 FQNEAQ (reference sequence). This CDR3 is CASSPRGPNEKLFF. The CDR3, as DNA: TGTGCCAGCAGCCCTAGGGGCCCCAATGAAAAACTGTTTTTT.

V usage is TRBV7-3 and J usage is TRBJ2-1, with D maybe TRBD1 (6 bases). The V end lost 5 bases, the J end lost 7 bases, and 9 bases lay between the germline ends. The length of the CDR3 is 12 residues. Germline V gene lookup returns CDR1 SGHTA and CDR2 FQGTGA. CDR3 residues: CASSIDRNEQFF. The DNA for the CDR3 is TGTGCCAGCAGCATAGACAGGAATGAGCAGTTCTTC. Combining the CDR3 with reference TRBV7-3 and TRBJ2-1 gives the whole variable domain GAGVSQTPSNKVTEKGKYVELRCDPISGHTALYWYRQSLGQGPEFLIYFQGTGAADDSGLPNDRFFAVRPEGSVSTLKIQRTERGDSAVYLCASSIDRNEQFFGPGTRLTVL.

This clone was recorded a few times. The rearrangement uses TRBV24-1 and TRBJ2-1; weak D call: TRBD1 (6 bases). V was shortened by 2 bases and J by 4 bases, with 8 bases between the two germline ends. This CDR3 has 14 residues. Germline lookup yields CDR1 KGHDR and CDR2 SFDVKD. In DNA form, the CDR3 reads TGTGCCACCAGTGATTGGACAGCATACAATGAGCAGTTCTTC. Translated: CATSDWTAYNEQFF.

This chain uses TRBV12-3 or TRBV12-4 with TRBJ1-5; 7 bases are a match to TRBD1. This CDR3 has 13 residues. V trimming: 6 bases; J trimming: 4 bases; junction bases outside the gene matches: 3. Written as DNA, the CDR3 is TGTGCCAGCAGCCCACAGGGGAATCAGCCCCAGCATTTT. Residues: CASSPQGNQPQHF.

CDR3 in amino acids: CASSLVSGGTDTQYF. Written as DNA, the CDR3 is TGTGCCAGCAGCTTAGTTAGCGGAGGCACAGATACGCAGTATTTT. The gene calls are TRBV7-9 and TRBJ2-3, with D tentatively TRBD2 (6 bases). CDR1 SEHNR and CDR2 FQNEAQ come from the germline V gene (reference sequence). The V end lost 1 base, the J end lost 1 base, and 9 bases lay between the germline ends. The CDR3 totals 15 residues.

This clone was seen more than once but under ten times. The chain links TRBV6-1 to TRBJ1-2; the match to TRBD1 covers 9 bases. V was clipped by 0 bases and J by 1 base; unmatched bases: 6. Germline assignment: CDR1 MNHNS and CDR2 SASEGT. This CDR3 spans 17 amino acids. This chain's CDR3 is CASSEADRGFGNYGYTF. Here the CDR3 DNA reads TGTGCCAGCAGTGAAGCGGACAGGGGATTCGGTAACTATGGCTACACCTTC.

V and J are TRBV10-2 and TRBJ2-3, with D uncertain. Per germline, CDR1 WSHSY and CDR2 SAAADI. The CDR3 loop spans 15 amino acids. V lost 4 bases to trimming and J lost 1 base, with 12 bases between them. The chain's CDR3 is CASSVSETGTDTQYF. CDR3 nucleotide sequence: TGCGCCAGCAGTGTTAGTGAGACTGGCACAGATACGCAGTATTTT.

V and J are TRBV7-2 and TRBJ2-1; D gene uncertain. The V end lost 1 base, the J end lost 0 bases, and 7 bases lay between the germline ends. The CDR3 covers 15 residues. Looked up from germline, CDR1 is SGHTA and CDR2 is FQGNSA. As DNA, the CDR3 is TGTGCCAGCAGCTTAGTTATGAGCTCCTACAATGAGCAGTTCTTC. Amino acids: CASSLVMSSYNEQFF.

This rearrangement joins TRBV7-9 to TRBJ2-7; 8 bases fit TRBD1. Germline-derived CDR1 and CDR2 are SEHNR and FQNEAQ (reference sequence). This CDR3 is built from 12 residues. The V gene end was trimmed by 5 bases and the J gene end by 6 bases; junction bases not matched to a gene: 3. DNA of the CDR3: TGTGCCAGCAGCCTGACAGGGGCCGAGCAGTACGTC. It translates to CASSLTGAEQYV.

This sequence joins TRBV6-5 and TRBJ2-6; TRBD1 matches at 8 bases. The CDR3 totals 16 residues. J lost 1 base, V lost 4 bases, and 3 bases had no gene match. Germline loops: CDR1 MNHEY, CDR2 SVGAGI. The CDR3 sequence is CASSSTGGSGANVLTF. The CDR3 DNA is TGTGCCAGCAGTTCTACAGGGGGATCTGGGGCCAACGTCCTGACTTTC.

CDR3: CASRSGTGHTDTQYF. The CDR3 DNA follows: TGTGCCAGTAGGAGCGGGACAGGCCACACAGATACGCAGTATTTT. This chain uses TRBV19 with TRBJ2-3, with D possibly TRBD1 on 8 matching bases. V was trimmed by 6 bases and J by 2 bases, leaving 15 bases between them. Germline V gives CDR1 LNHDA, CDR2 SQIVND (reference sequence). The CDR3 contains 15 residues. Full variable domain (remainder filled in from reference TRBV19 and TRBJ2-3): DGGITQSPKYLFRKEGQNVTLSCEQNLNHDAMYWYRQDPGQGLRLIYYSQIVNDFQKGDIAEGYSVSREKKESFPLTVTSAQKNPTAFYLCASRSGTGHTDTQYFGPGTRLTVL.

V and J are TRBV7-9 and TRBJ2-7; D may be TRBD1 (6 bases). Trimming cost V 1 base and J 2 bases, with 12 bases left between them. The CDR3 sequence is 15 residues long. Germline CDR1 and CDR2: SEHNR and FQNEAQ (reference sequence). CDR3 sequence (DNA): TGTGCCAGCAGCTTAGAGGGGGATCGGGCCTACGAGCAGTACTTC. This translates into CASSLEGDRAYEQYF. Full variable domain (rest looked up from reference TRBV7-9 and TRBJ2-7): DTGVSQNPRHKITKRGQNVTFRCDPISEHNRLYWYRQTLGQGPEFLTYFQNEAQLEKSRLLSDRFSAERPKGSFSTLEIQRTEQGDSAMYLCASSLEGDRAYEQYFGPGTRLTVT.

The J gene is TRBJ2-5, the V gene TRBV5-4, with 7 bases matching TRBD2. Germline CDR1 reads SGHNT; CDR2 reads YYREEE (reference sequence). Unmatched junction bases numbered 5, after V lost 7 bases and J lost 2 bases. CDR3 size: 13 residues. The CDR3: CASRWRGQETQYF. As DNA, the CDR3 is TGTGCCAGCCGCTGGCGGGGGCAAGAGACCCAGTACTTC. Full variable domain (remainder filled in from reference TRBV5-4 and TRBJ2-5): ETGVTQSPTHLIKTRGQQVTLRCSSQSGHNTVSWYQQALGQGPQFIFQYYREEENGRGNFPPRFSGLQFPNYSSELNVNALELDDSALYLCASRWRGQETQYFGPGTRLLVL.

This sequence joins TRBV10-3 and TRBJ2-1; TRBD1 agrees at 9 bases. V dropped 3 bases and J dropped 6; count of bases not matched to a gene: 9. The CDR3 consists of 16 residues. Per the germline V gene, CDR1 is ENHRY and CDR2 is SYGVKD. CDR3: CAISDTGTGSLNEQFF. The CDR3 nucleotides are TGTGCCATCAGTGATACCGGGACAGGGAGCCTCAATGAGCAGTTCTTC.

V is TRBV24-1 and J is TRBJ1-3, with 7 bases matching TRBD1. The J segment lost 0 bases and the V segment lost 4 bases, leaving 8 bases of the junction unmatched. CDR3 size: 17 residues. Germline V gene sequence: CDR1 KGHDR, CDR2 SFDVKD. The DNA of the CDR3 is TGTGCCACCAGTGAAACAAACAGGGGAAGCTCTGGAAACACCATATATTTT. It encodes CATSETNRGSSGNTIYF.

This clone was found once. The chain uses TRBV7-2 and TRBJ2-5, with 8 bases aligning to TRBD2. CDR1 and CDR2 (germline): SGHTA, FQGNSA. CDR3 length equals 14 residues. V trimming: 3 bases; J trimming: 4 bases; junction bases outside the gene matches: 4. DNA for the CDR3: TGTGCCAGCAGCTTTCAGAGCGGGGGAGAGACCCAGTACTTC. Translating it yields CASSFQSGGETQYF.

V gene TRBV3-1 (or the pseudogene TRBV3-2) combines with J gene TRBJ2-3; possibly TRBD2 for D (6 bases). Germline V gene lookup returns CDR1 LGHDT and CDR2 YNNKEL (reference sequence). The CDR3 consists of 15 residues. The V gene lost 4 bases and the J gene lost 6 bases, with 17 bases spanning the gap. DNA of the CDR3: TGTGCCAGCAGCCGGCTAGCGCCTTCGGAGGATACGCAGTATTTT. Protein sequence: CASSRLAPSEDTQYF.

V usage is TRBV6-1 and J usage is TRBJ1-1; D uncertain. Per the germline V gene, CDR1 is MNHNS and CDR2 is SASEGT. The CDR3 runs to 15 residues. The V end lost 3 bases, the J end lost 5 bases, and 16 bases lay between the germline ends. CDR3 in DNA: TGTGCCAGCAGTGAGGGCCAAGAGGGAGGAACTGAAGCTTTCTTT. Protein sequence: CASSEGQEGGTEAFF.

CDR3: CASSAGGPYEQYF. The CDR3 coding sequence is TGTGCCAGCTCGGCGGGGGGGCCTTACGAGCAGTACTTC. This chain uses TRBV6-5 with TRBJ2-7; TRBD2 matches at 9 bases. The ends lost 8 bases at V and 4 bases at J; junction bases unmatched: 6. Germline CDR1 MNHEY, CDR2 SVGAGI. The CDR3 runs 13 residues.

V gene TRBV10-2 combines with J gene TRBJ2-3; 14 bases are a match to TRBD2. The junction had 4 bases not matched to a gene; V was cut back by 2 bases and J by 0 bases. There are 18 residues in the CDR3. Germline values: CDR1 WSHSY, CDR2 SAAADI. The CDR3 sequence is CASSEPRTSGGSTDTQYF. Written as DNA, the CDR3 is TGCGCCAGCAGTGAGCCCCGGACTAGCGGGGGGAGCACAGATACGCAGTATTTT.

V is TRBV19 and J is TRBJ1-5, with 8 nucleotides matching TRBD1. Germline CDR1 reads LNHDA; CDR2 reads SQIVND (reference sequence). CDR3 length equals 14 residues. The V and J ends lost 7 bases and 7 bases, in that order; junction bases with no gene match: 9. As DNA, the CDR3 is TGTGCCAGTACCATCGGACAGGGCAGCCAGCCCCAGCATTTT. Translated: CASTIGQGSQPQHF.

The V gene is TRBV27, the J gene TRBJ2-3; TRBD2 matches 12 bases. The V gene's germline CDR1 is MNHEY and CDR2 SMNVEV (reference sequence). The CDR3 totals 16 residues. Trimming at V came to 6 bases and at J to 6 bases, leaving 10 bases not matched to a gene. CDR3 protein: CASRLTSGGSWDTQYF. CDR3 DNA: TGTGCCAGCAGGCTAACTAGCGGGGGGAGCTGGGATACGCAGTATTTT.

The V call is TRBV2, the J call TRBJ2-5; 7 bases map to TRBD2. Germline V gene lookup returns CDR1 SNHLY and CDR2 FYNNEI. This CDR3 has 14 amino acids. Trimming cost V 4 bases and J 7 bases; bases outside gene matches: 9. The CDR3, as DNA: TGTGCCAGCAGTGGGGGACTACTAATTGCGACCCAGTACTTC. Protein sequence: CASSGGLLIATQYF.

The chain joins TRBV7-2 to TRBJ2-1, with 9 bases aligning to TRBD2. The J segment lost 15 bases and the V segment lost 0 bases, leaving 6 bases of the junction unmatched. CDR3 length equals 13 residues. Germline V CDR1 and CDR2: SGHTA, FQGNSA. In DNA form, the CDR3 reads TGTGCCAGCAGCTTAGCGGGTAGCGGGGGTCTGTTCTTC. As protein: CASSLAGSGGLFF.